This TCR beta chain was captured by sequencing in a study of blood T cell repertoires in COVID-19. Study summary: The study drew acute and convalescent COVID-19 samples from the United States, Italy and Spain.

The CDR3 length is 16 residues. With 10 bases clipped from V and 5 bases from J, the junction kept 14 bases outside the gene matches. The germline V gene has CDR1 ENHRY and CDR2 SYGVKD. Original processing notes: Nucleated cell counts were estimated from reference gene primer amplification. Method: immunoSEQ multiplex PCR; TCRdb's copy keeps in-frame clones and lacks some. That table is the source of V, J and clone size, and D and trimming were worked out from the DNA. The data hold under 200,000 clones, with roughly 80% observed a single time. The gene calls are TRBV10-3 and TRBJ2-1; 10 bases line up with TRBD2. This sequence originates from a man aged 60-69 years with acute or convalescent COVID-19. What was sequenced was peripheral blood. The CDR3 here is CATGGSGGLGHNEQFF. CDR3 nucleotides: TGTGCCACAGGGGGTAGCGGGGGGTTAGGACACAATGAGCAGTTCTTC.